The T cell receptor (beta chain) described here comes from a study of CXCR3-negative and CXCR3-positive naive CD8 T cells. General study findings and limits: Against CXCR3-negative naive cells, CXCR3-positive naive cells showed more hydrophobic TRB CDR3s. Memory CD8+ cells showed much lower diversity, while both naive subsets were comparably high.

Germline CDR1 reads MGHRA; CDR2 reads YSYEKL. The CDR3 is 13 residues long. Libraries were UMI-labeled 5' RACE TRB cDNA. From its re-call of the 5' RACE reads, TCRdb lists each CDR3 protein once, without DNA. This table holds about 41,000 distinct CDR3 sequences. A note on this clonotype: The antigen remains undetermined.

Material: naive CXCR3- CD8+ T cells from blood. Subset meaning: CD45RO-CCR7+CD27+CD95- naive CD8+ T cells lacking CXCR3 (TNR3-). J is TRBJ1-1 and V is TRBV4-1; TCRdb proposes TRBD1, but this gene call is untestable without DNA. This receptor was obtained from a human donor in good health. Some clones in this sample may be carry-over from other donors' samples. CDR3 amino acids: CASSLEGNVEAFF.